This T cell receptor beta chain is drawn from a study of T-cell reconstitution after alpha-beta-depleted transplantation in children (dated by TCRdb to the mid-2010s). Regarding the complete study: Using TCR repertoire profiling, the study quantitatively followed how T-cell immune reconstitution unfolded in children after TCRalphabeta/CD19-depleted allogeneic hematopoietic cell transplantation. The study at large found these results: The apparently early recovery of alphabetaT-cell counts about two months after transplant reportedly depended on only several hundred rapidly expanded clones that came from non-depleted graft cells. Hyperexpanded clone frequencies declined over subsequent months; after one year, T-cell counts and TCRbeta diversity were mostly attributed to newly produced T cells. In some patients, high TCRbeta diversity at day 60 was attributed to recipient T cells and intrathymic progenitors that had survived conditioning.

This clonotype was seen many times. The antigen it binds to is not known. Base-call qualities are not available, and no considerably larger clone is one nucleotide away. The CDR3 spans 16 residues, from the cysteine through the phenylalanine. The entry retains the CDR3 DNA only, 48 bases that are in frame from base 1. The V end loses 4 bases and the J end loses 4 bases, and a stretch of 16 bases separates them. The germline V gene encodes CDR1 SGHTA and CDR2 FQGNSA. The intended sense of this specimen's treatment or condition label: allogeneic hematopoietic cell transplantation with graft depleted of TCRalphabeta T cells and CD19 B cells. TCRalphabeta/CD19-depleted allogeneic hematopoietic cell grafts were given to the transplant recipients, all of whom were children. The method behind the library was PCR. These reads were obtained on an Illumina HiSeq 2500. TCR libraries were prepared with molecular barcoding, using unique molecular identifiers to normalize TCRbeta repertoire quantification. The public reads were quality trimmed at Q25 with fastp and then assembled into clones with MiXCR by TCRdb, keeping productive beta chains. Entries that share a CDR3 protein sequence are merged under the most common genes and DNA. Counted in this sample were roughly 300,000 distinct CDR3 sequences; approximately 10% of them appeared once. The top ten hold about 20% of the sample.

This specimen consisted of peripheral blood, obtained 180 days after TCRalphabeta/CD19-depleted stem cell transplant. The receptor was derived from a male patient under 10 years old who had a stem cell transplant for chronic granulomatous disease, so the T cells may come from the graft donor. The rearranged chain carries TRBV7-2 and TRBJ2-2, with TRBD2 perhaps the D gene, on 7 matching bases. The nucleotides read TGTGCCAGCAGCTATAGGCCCCGGGGGGCCACCGGGGAGCTGTTTTTT. It encodes CASSYRPRGATGELFF.